Presented here are 19 T cell receptor beta chains from one specimen sequenced in a study of blood T cell repertoires in COVID-19 (dated by TCRdb to 2018 to 2020). Library preparation employed the immunoSEQ multiplex PCR assay. TCRdb retrieved this table from immuneACCESS and kept in-frame rearrangements only. Not all clones are present; in checked studies, unresolved V genes account for under half, and no reason is known for the remainder. The sample records 90,000 or so clones, around 67% of which are singletons. Roughly 25% of the sample is in the top ten clones. Sequencing was done on a sample of peripheral blood. Source of these receptors: a woman aged 55-70 years in a cohort sampled during active or convalescent COVID-19.

This clone was picked up a small number of times. CDR3 region: CASSSRAGGSYEQYF. CDR3 nucleotides: TGTGCCAGCAGCTCAAGGGCAGGGGGCTCATACGAGCAGTACTTC. The chain recombines TRBV7-2 with TRBJ2-7, with 8 bases aligning to TRBD1. The CDR3 spans 15 residues. CDR1 is SGHTA and CDR2 is FQGNSA in the germline V gene. Trimming cost V 4 bases and J 4 bases; bases outside gene matches: 9.

The rearrangement links TRBV20-1 to TRBJ2-5; tentatively, D is TRBD2 (6 bases). The germline gives CDR1 DFQATT, CDR2 SNEGSKA (reference sequence). CDR3 length: 11 amino acids. V lost 7 bases and J lost 4, with 10 bases in between. The CDR3 sequence is CSGRGAETQYF. In nucleotides, the CDR3 is TGCAGTGGGAGGGGCGCAGAGACCCAGTACTTC.

In DNA, the CDR3 is TGTGCCATCAGTCCCCTGGCGGGGGGTAAAGAGACCCAGTACTTC. It yields the protein CAISPLAGGKETQYF. The rearrangement joins TRBV10-3 to TRBJ2-5; TRBD2 agrees at 8 bases. Trimming cost V 5 bases and J 3 bases; bases outside gene matches: 8. This CDR3 spans 15 amino acids. CDR1 is ENHRY and CDR2 is SYGVKD in the germline V gene.

This clone was seen more than once but under ten times. The chain uses TRBV24-1 and TRBJ2-7, with D maybe TRBD2 (7 bases). Germline-derived CDR1 and CDR2 are KGHDR and SFDVKD. The length of the CDR3 is 15 residues. V shed 6 bases and J shed 0 bases, with 14 bases lying between them. The CDR3 protein is CATSSGTLSSYEQYF. Here the CDR3 DNA reads TGTGCCACCAGTAGCGGGACACTCAGCTCCTACGAGCAGTACTTC.

The chain links TRBV30 to TRBJ1-2; 7 bases fit TRBD1. The length of the CDR3 is 14 residues. Germline V gives CDR1 GTSNPN, CDR2 SVGIG (reference sequence). V shed 4 bases, J shed 4 bases, and the junction held 9 bases outside the gene matches. CDR3 DNA sequence: TGTGCCTGGACCGGAGGGGGCAGGGCCTATGGCTACACCTTC. Residues: CAWTGGGRAYGYTF.

V is TRBV7-8 and J is TRBJ1-3; possible D gene TRBD1, 6 bases. CDR3 length: 17 amino acids. Deletions cut 0 bases from V and 0 bases from J, with 12 bases between. Per germline, CDR1 SGHVS and CDR2 FQNEAQ. The CDR3 DNA is TGTGCCAGCAGCTTAGCGCTCCAGGGGAGCTCTGGAAACACCATATATTTT. Translated, it gives CASSLALQGSSGNTIYF.

The genes are TRBV7-8 and TRBJ1-5; D is ambiguous. This CDR3 contains 17 residues. CDR1 is SGHVS, CDR2 FQNEAQ, per germline. The V end was cut by 5 bases, the J end by 3 bases, with 20 bases between. The CDR3 protein is CASSRVLLQASNQPQHF. As DNA, the CDR3 is TGTGCCAGCAGCCGAGTGTTATTGCAGGCCTCCAATCAGCCCCAGCATTTT.

V and J are TRBV11-2 and TRBJ1-3; TRBD1 is a possible D gene (6 bases). The CDR3 totals 15 residues. CDR1 is SGHAT and CDR2 is FQNNGV in the germline V gene. V lost 4 bases to trimming and J lost 1 base, with 11 bases between them. The CDR3 nucleotides read TGTGCCAGCAGCTCCAATCAGGGGTCTGGAAACACCATATATTTT. Amino acid sequence: CASSSNQGSGNTIYF.

The rearrangement uses TRBV7-9 and TRBJ2-2, with 7 bases matching TRBD2. Trimming removed 5 bases from V and 3 bases from J; junction bases left unmatched: 6. The CDR3 consists of 15 residues. The germline CDR1 and CDR2 sequences are SEHNR and FQNEAQ (reference sequence). Here the CDR3 DNA reads TGTGCCAGCAGCGCACGGGACTACTACACCGGGGAGCTGTTTTTT. Its translation is CASSARDYYTGELFF.

The chain uses TRBV7-6 and TRBJ2-1, with TRBD2 matching over 9 bases. The CDR3 has 15 amino acids. Unmatched junction bases numbered 9, after V lost 5 bases and J lost 7 bases. Germline assignment: CDR1 SGHVS and CDR2 FNYEAQ. CDR3 sequence: CASSNRGGAGNEQFF. DNA for the CDR3: TGTGCCAGCAGCAACCGCGGGGGGGCGGGGAATGAGCAGTTCTTC.

This clone was detected once. The chain joins TRBV2 to TRBJ1-1; unclear D gene. This CDR3 has 14 amino acids. From germline, CDR1 is SNHLY and CDR2 FYNNEI. Trimming stripped 3 bases from V and 0 bases from J, with 8 bases between. This chain's CDR3 is CASSDRSLNTEAFF. In DNA, the CDR3 is TGTGCCAGCAGTGACAGGTCCCTGAACACTGAAGCTTTCTTT.

This clone was seen a handful of times. This chain joins TRBV7-2 and TRBJ1-5, with D unclear. This CDR3 is built from 15 residues. V was clipped by 2 bases and J by 5 bases, with 13 bases between them. Germline V CDR1 and CDR2: SGHTA, FQGNSA. CDR3 sequence: CASSLRSAPDQPQHF. In nucleotides, the CDR3 is TGTGCCAGCAGCTTAAGGAGTGCCCCGGATCAGCCCCAGCATTTT.

The chain joins TRBV30 to TRBJ1-2, with TRBD1 matching over 11 bases. With V trimmed by 3 bases and J by 10 bases, 10 bases remained unmatched. CDR3 size: 14 residues. Germline CDR1 reads GTSNPN; CDR2 reads SVGIG (reference sequence). CDR3 nucleotide sequence: TGTGCCTGGAGAAAAACCGGGACAGGGGGACCCTACACCTTC. Its translation is CAWRKTGTGGPYTF.

The chain has TRBV30 and TRBJ1-1, with D possibly TRBD1 on 5 matching bases. V was cut by 0 bases and J by 4 bases, with 12 bases left in between. The CDR3 is made up of 14 amino acids. Germline assignment: CDR1 GTSNPN and CDR2 SVGIG (reference sequence). The CDR3 protein is CAWSVETGGTEAFF. CDR3 sequence (DNA): TGTGCCTGGAGTGTGGAAACAGGCGGCACTGAAGCTTTCTTT.

The chain uses TRBV5-3 and TRBJ2-3; maybe TRBD1 (6 bases). TRBV5-3 has ORF status, its function being uncertain. Trimming shortened V by 2 bases and J by 3 bases, and 16 bases separated the two germline ends. CDR3 length: 16 amino acids. CDR3 sequence: CARSFGRDTITDTQYF. The CDR3 nucleotides are TGTGCCAGAAGCTTCGGCCGGGACACCATTACAGATACGCAGTATTTT.

V and J are TRBV6-6 and TRBJ1-4; possibly TRBD1 for D (5 bases). V was shortened by 4 bases and J by 4 bases, with 13 bases between the two germline ends. Germline V CDR1 and CDR2: MNHNY, SVGAGI (reference sequence). CDR3 length equals 15 residues. The CDR3 loop is CASSSRDRLNEKLFF. The CDR3, as DNA: TGTGCCAGCAGTTCCCGCGACAGACTTAATGAAAAACTGTTTTTT.

The chain carries TRBV18 and TRBJ1-1, with unresolved D. Trimming pared 6 bases from V and 5 bases from J, leaving 10 bases between. CDR1 is KGHSH and CDR2 is LQKENI in the germline V gene. The CDR3 consists of 12 residues. The CDR3 DNA follows: TGTGCCAGCTCCGAGGCGCGGACTGAAGCTTTCTTT. Its translation is CASSEARTEAFF.

Comment on this clone: The likely explanation is a read error, given a far larger clone one base away. The chain carries TRBV6-2 or TRBV6-3 and TRBJ2-3; no clear D gene. This CDR3 spans 13 amino acids. CDR1 is MNHEY and CDR2 is SVGEGT in the germline V gene. This chain's CDR3 is CASSLVDTDTQFF. CDR3 DNA sequence: TGTGCCAGCAGTCTCGTAGACACAGATACGCAGTTTTTT.

The gene calls are TRBV5-1 and TRBJ2-1, with 9 bases matching TRBD2. This CDR3 comprises 16 residues. CDR1 SGHRS and CDR2 YFSETQ come from the germline V gene. Trimming took 5 bases from V and 4 from J; bases not matched to a gene: 10. CDR3 protein: CASSKSGGPTYNEQFF. CDR3 sequence (DNA): TGCGCCAGCAGTAAAAGCGGGGGGCCTACTTACAATGAGCAGTTCTTC.